The T cell receptor (beta chain) under discussion was sequenced for a study of T cell clonotyping in hematopoietic cell transplantation. Notes on the study in general: CD4 and CD8 repertoire contributions could not be separated without sorting. Few recipient clonotypes overlapped donors; over 97% were de novo at given depth. Recipient TCR diversity dropped after transplant; expanded clonotypes rose from day 30 to 180.

Samples: about 28 days before transplant, then days 30, 100 and 180 after. As to this clone: As yet, its antigen is unknown.

Some clones are missing from TCRdb's copy, which holds only in-frame ones; the method was immunoSEQ multiplex PCR. The table records thousands of clones, approximately 77% of them present only once. The origin of this receptor is a female patient in her forties or fifties who had an allogeneic stem cell transplant, so the T cells may come from the graft donor. Some clones in this sample may be carry-over from other donors' samples. Material: PBMCs, obtained 100 days after allogeneic stem cell transplant.

The CDR3 sequence is CASSPQDSGTGELFF. The CDR3 DNA follows: TGTGCCAGCAGCCCCCAGGACAGCGGCACCGGGGAGCTGTTTTTT. V gene TRBV7-2 combines with J gene TRBJ2-2; perhaps TRBD1 as D (6 bases). The germline CDR1 and CDR2 sequences are SGHTA and FQGNSA. V lost 5 bases and J 4 bases, leaving 14 bases between the germline ends. The CDR3 has 15 amino acids.